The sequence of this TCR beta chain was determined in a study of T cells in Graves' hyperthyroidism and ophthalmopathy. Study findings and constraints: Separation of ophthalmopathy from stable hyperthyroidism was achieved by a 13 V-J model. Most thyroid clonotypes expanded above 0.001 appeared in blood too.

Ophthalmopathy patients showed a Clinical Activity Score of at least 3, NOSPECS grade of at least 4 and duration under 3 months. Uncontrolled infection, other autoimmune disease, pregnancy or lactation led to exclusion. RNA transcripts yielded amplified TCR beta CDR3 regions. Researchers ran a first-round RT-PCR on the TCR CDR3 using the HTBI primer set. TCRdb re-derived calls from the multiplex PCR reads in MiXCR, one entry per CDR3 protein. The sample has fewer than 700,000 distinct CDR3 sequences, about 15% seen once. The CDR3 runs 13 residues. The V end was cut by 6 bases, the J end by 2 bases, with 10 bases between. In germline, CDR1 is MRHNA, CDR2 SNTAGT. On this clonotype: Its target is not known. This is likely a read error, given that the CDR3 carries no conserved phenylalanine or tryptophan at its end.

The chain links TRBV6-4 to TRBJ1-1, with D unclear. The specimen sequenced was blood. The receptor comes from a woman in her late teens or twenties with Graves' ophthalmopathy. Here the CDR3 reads CASSQDPNTEAFY. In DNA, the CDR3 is TGTGCCAGCAGCCAGGACCCTAACACTGAAGCTTTCTAT.